These 2 T cell receptor beta chains came from one sample sequenced in a study of cytomegalovirus exposure and HLA in healthy donors (dated by TCRdb to 2016 to 2017). Library preparation employed the immunoSEQ multiplex PCR assay. For the multiplex PCR, a mixture combining 60 forward primers for TCR Vbeta segments and 13 reverse primers for TCR Jbeta segments was used. TCRdb provides this immuneACCESS table in a form limited to in-frame rearrangements. Some clones are lacking; in checked studies, under half of them reflect an unresolved V gene, and why the rest are absent is not known. The sample table shows 150,000 or so clones, and roughly 79% are seen once. Just under 5% of the sample rests with the top ten. The sample taken for sequencing was PBMCs. The receptors were sampled from a woman younger than 30 in good health and CMV-seropositive.

The rearrangement uses TRBV4-1 and TRBJ2-1; a possible D gene is TRBD1 (6 bases). The length of the CDR3 is 16 residues. Germline CDR1 is MGHRA and CDR2 is YSYEKL. With 3 bases removed from V and 0 bases from J, the gap between germline ends came to 12 bases. The DNA for the CDR3 is TGCGCCAGCAGCCAGAATCAGGGGAGCTCCTACAATGAGCAGTTCTTC. This encodes CASSQNQGSSYNEQFF.

This chain links TRBV6-6 with TRBJ2-7; 7 nucleotides line up with TRBD2. The CDR3 length is 16 residues. V was pared by 0 bases and J by 5 bases, with 10 bases of the junction left unmatched. CDR1 is MNHNY, CDR2 SVGAGI, per germline (reference sequence). The CDR3 DNA follows: TGTGCCAGCAGTTACTCTTTAGATGGGGGGGTTGACGAGCAGTACTTC. Translation: CASSYSLDGGVDEQYF.